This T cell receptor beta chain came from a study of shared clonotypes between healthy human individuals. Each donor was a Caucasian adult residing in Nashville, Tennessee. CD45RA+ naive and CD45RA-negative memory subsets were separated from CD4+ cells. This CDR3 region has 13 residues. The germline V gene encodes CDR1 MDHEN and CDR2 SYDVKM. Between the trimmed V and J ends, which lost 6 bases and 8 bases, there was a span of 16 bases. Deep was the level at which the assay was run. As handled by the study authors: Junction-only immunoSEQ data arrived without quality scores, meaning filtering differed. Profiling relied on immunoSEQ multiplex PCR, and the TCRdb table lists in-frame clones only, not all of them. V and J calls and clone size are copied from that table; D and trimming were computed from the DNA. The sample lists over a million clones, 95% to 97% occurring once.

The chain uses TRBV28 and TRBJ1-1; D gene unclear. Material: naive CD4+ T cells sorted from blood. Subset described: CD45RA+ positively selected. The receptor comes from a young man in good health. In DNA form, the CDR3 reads TGTGCCAGCAGCCAACACTTCCCCCTCGAAGCTTTCTTT. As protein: CASSQHFPLEAFF.